Listed here is a single T cell receptor beta chain. Participants' reported clinical history set cohort assignment. These data are taken from a study of blood T cell repertoires in COVID-19. Overall study: The United States, Italy and Spain were the sources of the acute and convalescent COVID-19 samples.

In the original processing: Scientists estimated how many nucleated cells there were by amplifying reference gene primers. Repertoires were generated with immunoSEQ multiplex PCR, while TCRdb's copy carries only in-frame clones and drops some. Clone size and the V and J calls come from that table; the DNA yielded D and trimming. The sample has about 270,000 clones, 75% to 90% seen once; the top ten hold roughly 2.3%. The V gene end was trimmed by 5 bases and the J gene end by 8 bases; junction bases not matched to a gene: 13. Germline V gene data show CDR1 as MRHNA and CDR2 as SNTAGT. The CDR3 contains 16 residues.

V and J are TRBV6-4 and TRBJ2-1; TRBD2 matches at 9 bases. The sequenced sample was PBMCs or T cells enriched from blood (not recorded which). This receptor was obtained from a woman aged 18-29 years who had recovered from COVID-19. CDR3 DNA sequence: TGTGCCAGCAGTTCTCGTAGCGGGGGTAGGGCCGATGAGCAGTTCTTC. Its protein product is CASSSRSGGRADEQFF.